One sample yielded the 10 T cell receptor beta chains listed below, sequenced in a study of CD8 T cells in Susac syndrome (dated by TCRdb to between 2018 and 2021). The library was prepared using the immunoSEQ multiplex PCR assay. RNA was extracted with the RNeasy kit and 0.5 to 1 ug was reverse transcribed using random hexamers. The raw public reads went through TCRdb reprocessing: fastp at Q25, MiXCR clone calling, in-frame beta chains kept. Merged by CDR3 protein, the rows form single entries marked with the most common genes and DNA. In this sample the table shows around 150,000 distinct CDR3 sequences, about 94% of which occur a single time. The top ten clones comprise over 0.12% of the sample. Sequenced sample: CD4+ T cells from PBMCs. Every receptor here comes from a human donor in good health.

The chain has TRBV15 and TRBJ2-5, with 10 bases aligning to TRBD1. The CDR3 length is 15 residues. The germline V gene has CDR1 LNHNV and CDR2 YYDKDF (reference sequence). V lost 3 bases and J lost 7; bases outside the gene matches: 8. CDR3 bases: TGTGCCACCAGCAGGGGAGGGACAGGGGTCGCGACCCAGTACTTC. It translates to CATSRGGTGVATQYF.

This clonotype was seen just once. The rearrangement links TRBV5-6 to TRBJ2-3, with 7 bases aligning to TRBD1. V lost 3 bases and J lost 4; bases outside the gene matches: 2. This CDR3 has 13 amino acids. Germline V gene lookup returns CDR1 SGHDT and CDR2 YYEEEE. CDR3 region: CASSWTGPDTQYF. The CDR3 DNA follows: TGTGCCAGCAGCTGGACAGGCCCAGATACGCAGTATTTT.

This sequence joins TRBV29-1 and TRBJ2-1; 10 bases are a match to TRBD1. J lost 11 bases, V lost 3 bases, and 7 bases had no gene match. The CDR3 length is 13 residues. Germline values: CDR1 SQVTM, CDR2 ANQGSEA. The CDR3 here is CSVEGQGTMQQFF. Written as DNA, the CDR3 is TGCAGCGTTGAGGGACAGGGGACGATGCAGCAGTTCTTC.

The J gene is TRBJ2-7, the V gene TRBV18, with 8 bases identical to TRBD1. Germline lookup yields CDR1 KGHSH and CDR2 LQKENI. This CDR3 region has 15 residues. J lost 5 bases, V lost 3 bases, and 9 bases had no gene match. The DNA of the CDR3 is TGTGCCAGCTCACCGGGGACAGGACGTATTAACGAGCAGTACTTC. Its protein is CASSPGTGRINEQYF.

The CDR3 protein is CASSMGDGANVLTF. CDR3 bases: TGTGCCAGCAGTATGGGTGATGGGGCCAACGTCCTGACTTTC. The chain has TRBV6-1 and TRBJ2-6; D call uncertain. V lost 5 bases to trimming and J lost 3 bases, with 8 bases between them. This CDR3 contains 14 residues. In germline, CDR1 is MNHNS, CDR2 SASEGT.

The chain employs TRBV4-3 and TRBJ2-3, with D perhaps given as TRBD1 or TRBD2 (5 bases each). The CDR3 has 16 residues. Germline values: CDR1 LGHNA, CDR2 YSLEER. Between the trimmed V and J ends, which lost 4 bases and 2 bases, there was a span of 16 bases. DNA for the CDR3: TGCGCCAGCAGCCGAAGTCACGGGGCTAACACAGATACGCAGTATTTT. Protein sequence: CASSRSHGANTDTQYF.

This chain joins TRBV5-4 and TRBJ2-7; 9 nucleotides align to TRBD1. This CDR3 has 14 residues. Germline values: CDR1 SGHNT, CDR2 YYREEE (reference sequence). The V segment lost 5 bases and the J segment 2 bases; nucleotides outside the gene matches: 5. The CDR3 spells CASRTGGLTYEQYF. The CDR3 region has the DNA TGTGCCAGCAGAACAGGGGGCCTTACCTACGAGCAGTACTTC.

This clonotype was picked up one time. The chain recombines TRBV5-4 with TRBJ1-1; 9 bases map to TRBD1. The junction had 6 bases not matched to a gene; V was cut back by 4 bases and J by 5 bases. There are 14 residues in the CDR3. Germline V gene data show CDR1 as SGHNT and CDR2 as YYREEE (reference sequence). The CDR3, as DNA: TGTGCCAGCAGCGCAACAGGGGGCGAAACTGAAGCTTTCTTT. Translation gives CASSATGGETEAFF.

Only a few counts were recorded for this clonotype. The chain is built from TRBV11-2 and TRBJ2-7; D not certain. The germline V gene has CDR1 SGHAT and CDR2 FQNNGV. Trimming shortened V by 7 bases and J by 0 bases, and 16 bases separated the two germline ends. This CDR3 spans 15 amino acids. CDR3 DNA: TGTGCCAGCACCCCCTTGACGGTATCCTCCTACGAGCAGTACTTC. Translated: CASTPLTVSSYEQYF.

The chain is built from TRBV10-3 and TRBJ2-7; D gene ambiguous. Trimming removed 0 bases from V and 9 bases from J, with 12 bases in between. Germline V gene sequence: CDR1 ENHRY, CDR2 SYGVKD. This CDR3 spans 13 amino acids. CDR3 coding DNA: TGTGCCATCAGTGAGTCGACGGCGTTCGGGCAGTACTTC. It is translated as CAISESTAFGQYF.